The clone carrying this T cell receptor beta chain was seen a few times. The source of the sample is a study of blood T cell repertoires in COVID-19. For the study at large: In each case, the material was cDNA or gDNA derived from T cells, B-cell-depleted T cells, or PBMCs.

Data came from immunoSEQ multiplex PCR; TCRdb stores just in-frame clones and leaves some out. This table has 250,000 to 300,000 clones, about 90% appearing once. The V gene lost 6 bases and the J gene lost 2 bases, with 16 bases spanning the gap. The V gene's germline CDR1 is ENHRY and CDR2 SYGVKD. CDR3 length: 15 residues. The TCR was taken from a woman between 50 and 59 years old who had recovered from COVID-19. The rearrangement uses TRBV10-3 and TRBJ2-5; D possibly corresponds to TRBD1 (6 bases). Sequenced input: peripheral blood. The CDR3 is CAISGTSTGQETQYF. The DNA of the CDR3 is TGTGCCATCAGCGGGACCTCGACAGGACAAGAGACCCAGTACTTC.